Below, 24 T cell receptor beta chains from the same sample are listed, as sequenced in a study of blood T cell repertoires in COVID-19. TCRdb's table, derived via immunoSEQ multiplex PCR, lists solely in-frame clones and lacks some. The sample contains more than 40,000 clones, roughly 87% of which appear only once. Sequenced input: peripheral blood. The source is a man aged 55 to 70 with acute or convalescent COVID-19.

This chain joins TRBV7-2 and TRBJ2-1, with 7 positions matching TRBD1. J gave up 7 bases and V 2 bases, and 8 bases lay outside the gene matches. CDR3 length: 15 amino acids. Germline V gene lookup returns CDR1 SGHTA and CDR2 FQGNSA. In DNA form, the CDR3 reads TGTGCCAGCAGCTTACTAGGGGGCCCGCTGAATGAGCAGTTCTTC. As protein: CASSLLGGPLNEQFF.

This chain joins TRBV2 and TRBJ1-5; TRBD1 might be the D (5 bases). Trimming removed 4 bases from V and 0 bases from J, with 13 bases in between. The CDR3 runs to 16 residues. The germline V gene encodes CDR1 SNHLY and CDR2 FYNNEI. The CDR3 DNA is TGTGCCAGCAGTGCCCTCGGACACTATAGCAATCAGCCCCAGCATTTT. It translates to CASSALGHYSNQPQHF.

V usage is TRBV18 and J usage is TRBJ1-2, with 8 positions matching TRBD1. The CDR3 totals 16 residues. Per the germline V gene, CDR1 is KGHSH and CDR2 is LQKENI. V shed 0 bases and J 3 bases; nucleotides not matched to a gene: 6. The CDR3 DNA is TGTGCCAGCTCACCACCGATCGGACAGGGCGACTATGGCTACACCTTC. It translates to CASSPPIGQGDYGYTF.

V is TRBV4-3 and J is TRBJ2-5, with D perhaps TRBD1 (5 bases). The CDR3 has 16 residues. Looked up from germline, CDR1 is LGHNA and CDR2 is YSLEER. V lost 0 bases and J 2 bases, leaving 13 bases between the germline ends. CDR3 sequence reads: CASSQDRAAGQETQYF. CDR3 DNA sequence: TGCGCCAGCAGCCAAGATCGGGCGGCAGGGCAAGAGACCCAGTACTTC.

V gene TRBV6-2 or TRBV6-3 combines with J gene TRBJ2-5; TRBD2 agrees at 10 bases. Losses at the gene ends were 0 bases for V and 0 bases for J; bases not matched to a gene: 13. The CDR3 totals 20 residues. Germline assignment: CDR1 MNHEY and CDR2 SVGEGT. The CDR3 coding sequence is TGTGCCAGCAGTTACTCGAGGCTAGCGGGGGCCAAACGGTACCAAGAGACCCAGTACTTC. Protein sequence: CASSYSRLAGAKRYQETQYF.

The chain employs TRBV5-5 and TRBJ1-1; 10 bases match TRBD1. Germline V gene sequence: CDR1 SGHKS, CDR2 YYEKEE (reference sequence). V shed 4 bases, J shed 4 bases, and the junction held 4 bases outside the gene matches. This CDR3 contains 14 residues. CDR3 bases: TGTGCCAGCAGCCTGACAGGGGGCGGCACTGAAGCTTTCTTT. This sequence encodes CASSLTGGGTEAFF.

The V call is TRBV18, the J call TRBJ1-5, with D possibly matching TRBD1 (5 bases). The CDR3 sequence is 15 residues long. Germline lookup yields CDR1 KGHSH and CDR2 LQKENI. V gave up 1 base and J gave up 1 base, with 8 bases separating them. The CDR3 reads CASSPRGVSNQPQHF. The DNA for the CDR3 is TGTGCCAGCTCACCACGGGGGGTGAGCAATCAGCCCCAGCATTTT.

The chain combines TRBV19 with TRBJ2-1; maybe TRBD2 (5 bases). The CDR3 consists of 15 residues. Germline values: CDR1 LNHDA, CDR2 SQIVND (reference sequence). Trimming removed 1 base at V and 6 bases at J, with 13 bases between. The CDR3 coding sequence is TGTGCCAGTAGTATAGTGGCTAGCCCTGGCAATGAGCAGTTCTTC. It yields the protein CASSIVASPGNEQFF.

V usage is TRBV7-9 and J usage is TRBJ1-1; D perhaps matches TRBD1 (6 bases). V gave up 2 bases and J gave up 6 bases, with 16 bases separating them. Germline assignment: CDR1 SEHNR and CDR2 FQNEAQ (reference sequence). The CDR3 spans 15 residues. The CDR3, as DNA: TGTGCCAGCAGCTTATCGGGGGGCAGGGACTCTGAAGCTTTCTTT. Translating gives CASSLSGGRDSEAFF.

This sequence joins TRBV18 and TRBJ1-1, with D maybe TRBD1 (6 bases). CDR1 and CDR2 from the germline V gene are KGHSH and LQKENI. The CDR3 extends over 17 amino acids. Trimming removed 3 bases from V and 4 bases from J, with 21 bases in between. CDR3 sequence reads: CASSPGASSGLGTEAFF. In DNA, the CDR3 is TGTGCCAGCTCACCGGGGGCATCGTCGGGCTTAGGCACTGAAGCTTTCTTT.

This sequence joins TRBV4-2 and TRBJ1-2; the match to TRBD1 covers 8 bases. Germline loops: CDR1 LGHNA, CDR2 YNFKEQ. The CDR3 covers 14 residues. Germline trimming cut 3 bases from V and 4 bases from J; bases unmatched to any gene: 4. CDR3: CASSQDRESYGYTF. Here the CDR3 DNA reads TGTGCCAGCAGCCAGGACAGGGAGTCCTATGGCTACACCTTC.

The chain uses TRBV7-9 and TRBJ1-6; 7 bases align to TRBD1. Looked up from germline, CDR1 is SEHNR and CDR2 is FQNEAQ (reference sequence). The CDR3 length is 15 residues. V was clipped by 5 bases and J by 7 bases; unmatched bases: 8. In nucleotides, the CDR3 is TGTGCCAGCAGCCTCGCCAGACAGGGAAATTCACCCCTCCACTTT. Encoded protein: CASSLARQGNSPLHF.

The chain carries TRBV6-1 and TRBJ2-7, with TRBD2 matching over 7 bases. Germline V CDR1 and CDR2: MNHNS, SASEGT. The trim removed 1 base at V and 3 bases at J, leaving 6 bases unmatched. The CDR3 consists of 15 residues. The CDR3: CASSEGGGQGYEQYF. In DNA, the CDR3 is TGTGCCAGCAGTGAAGGGGGGGGTCAGGGCTACGAGCAGTACTTC.

This clone was detected once. V usage is TRBV11-3 and J usage is TRBJ2-2; TRBD2 matches 9 bases. Germline CDR1 is SGHNT and CDR2 is YENEEA. V gave up 6 bases and J gave up 0 bases; unmatched junction bases: 8. This CDR3 has 17 amino acids. The CDR3 loop reads CASRRAGGPTNTGELFF. CDR3 sequence (DNA): TGTGCCAGCAGGCGGGCGGGGGGGCCGACGAACACCGGGGAGCTGTTTTTT.

For this clone: Germline and junction disagree at one end, which may indicate a read error. The chain couples TRBV4-2 to TRBJ2-3; D may be TRBD2 (6 bases). The germline CDR1 and CDR2 sequences are LGHNA and YNFKEQ. The CDR3 loop spans 18 amino acids. The CDR3 DNA sequence: TGTGCCAGCAGCCAAGGGAATCGGGCTAGCGTACTAACAGGTACGCAGTATTTT. It translates to CASSQGNRASVLTGTQYF.

This clone occurred once. The chain combines TRBV9 with TRBJ2-3, with D unclear. CDR3 length: 13 amino acids. The ends were cut back, 3 bases at V and 3 bases at J, with 8 bases in the middle. CDR1 is SGDLS, CDR2 YYNGEE, per germline. CDR3 bases: TGTGCCAGCAGCGCTCCACAGACAGATACGCAGTATTTT. Amino acids: CASSAPQTDTQYF.

This chain connects TRBV5-4 to TRBJ2-7; a weak D match, TRBD2 (5 bases). Trimming pared 4 bases from V and 4 bases from J, leaving 12 bases between. CDR3 size: 13 residues. Per the germline V gene, CDR1 is SGHNT and CDR2 is YYREEE (reference sequence). The DNA of the CDR3 is TGTGCCAGCAGCGCGGGTCAGGAATACGAGCAGTACTTC. Protein sequence: CASSAGQEYEQYF.

The chain has TRBV30 and TRBJ1-5; 9 bases are shared with TRBD1. Germline V gene lookup returns CDR1 GTSNPN and CDR2 SVGIG (reference sequence). V lost 0 bases and J lost 7; bases outside the gene matches: 13. There are 17 residues in the CDR3. CDR3: CAWSVLTSGQGKQPQHF. The CDR3 coding sequence is TGTGCCTGGAGTGTTCTCACCTCGGGACAGGGAAAACAGCCCCAGCATTTT. Full variable domain (rest looked up from reference TRBV30 and TRBJ1-5): SQTIHQWPATLVQPVGSPLSLECTVEGTSNPNLYWYRQAAGRGLQLLFYSVGIGQISSEVPQNLSASRPQDRQFILSSKKLLLSDSGFYLCAWSVLTSGQGKQPQHFGDGTRLSIL.

The chain recombines TRBV30 with TRBJ1-5; 8 bases align to TRBD1. The germline V gene has CDR1 GTSNPN and CDR2 SVGIG (reference sequence). The ends lost 2 bases at V and 0 bases at J; junction bases unmatched: 9. This CDR3 region has 17 residues. DNA of the CDR3: TGTGCCTGGAGTCGGGACAGGTCAAGTTATAGCAATCAGCCCCAGCATTTT. Translation: CAWSRDRSSYSNQPQHF.

This clone has just a few counts. This chain connects TRBV6-2 or TRBV6-3 to TRBJ1-5; D perhaps matches TRBD1 (6 bases). The CDR3 sequence is 14 residues long. Deletions cut 6 bases from V and 4 bases from J, with 13 bases between. The germline gives CDR1 MNHEY, CDR2 SVGEGT. The CDR3 DNA sequence: TGTGCCAGCAGCGGACAGTTGGGAAATCAGCCCCAGCATTTT. Protein sequence: CASSGQLGNQPQHF.

With regard to this clone: A junction end diverges from the germline sequence, so it may reflect a read error. CDR3 loop: CASRGGRGPF. The CDR3 nucleotides read TGCGCCAGCAGAGGGGGTCGAGGACCCTTC. This sequence joins TRBV10-1 and TRBJ1-2; maybe TRBD1 (6 bases). There are 10 residues in the CDR3. CDR1 and CDR2 (germline): WNHNN, SYGVQD (reference sequence).

The chain recombines TRBV24-1 with TRBJ2-5, with D possibly TRBD2 on 6 matching bases. This CDR3 is 14 amino acids long. Germline values: CDR1 KGHDR, CDR2 SFDVKD. With 4 bases removed from V and 1 base from J, the gap between germline ends came to 9 bases. CDR3 sequence reads: CATSEAGIQETQYF. DNA of the CDR3: TGTGCCACCAGTGAGGCGGGGATCCAAGAGACCCAGTACTTC.

This clone came up a few times. The chain combines TRBV5-5 with TRBJ2-1; D is perhaps TRBD1 (5 bases). Germline loops: CDR1 SGHKS, CDR2 YYEKEE (reference sequence). Trimming left V 1 base short and J 9 bases short, with 17 bases between. The CDR3 runs 15 residues. This CDR3 reads CASSLWSQGVGEQFF. The CDR3 DNA reads as TGTGCCAGCAGCTTGTGGTCCCAGGGTGTCGGTGAGCAGTTCTTC.

The chain uses TRBV7-8 and TRBJ1-2; 8 bases map to TRBD1. There are 15 residues in the CDR3. With V trimmed by 7 bases and J by 1 base, 8 bases remained unmatched. Germline V gene data show CDR1 as SGHVS and CDR2 as FQNEAQ. The CDR3 sequence: CASTYLDRVNYGYTF. The CDR3 DNA reads as TGTGCCAGCACCTACCTGGACAGGGTTAACTATGGCTACACCTTC. The whole variable domain, remainder taken from reference TRBV7-8 and TRBJ1-2, is GAGVSQSPRYKVAKRGQDVALRCDPISGHVSLFWYQQALGQGPEFLTYFQNEAQLDKSGLPSDRFFAERPEGSVSTLKIQRTQQEDSAVYLCASTYLDRVNYGYTFGSGTRLTVV.